This is a list of T cell receptor beta chains from one sample in a study of T cell responses to AZD1222 COVID-19 vaccine. TCRdb's table, derived via immunoSEQ multiplex PCR, lists solely in-frame clones and lacks some. This table holds approximately 120,000 clones, 80% to 95% found once. The sequenced sample was peripheral blood, obtained on day 0 of AZD1222 vaccination. These receptor sequences come from an adult in good health. The CDR3 runs from the conserved cysteine through the conserved F or W. The D gene is left open where the match is weak. Size values are once, few and many counts, or a class for expanded clones, and some rows have none.

size: NA
D: TRBD1
J: TRBJ1-5
V: TRBV6-6
DNA: TGTGCCAGCAGTTACTCCAGGGACAGTAGCAATCAGCCCCAGCATTTT
CDR3: CASSYSRDSSNQPQHF

size: few
D: TRBD2
J: TRBJ2-2
V: TRBV5-4
DNA: TGTGCCAGCAGCTTAGCGGGAGTTCCCGGGGAGCTGTTTTTT
CDR3: CASSLAGVPGELFF

size: few
D: NA
J: TRBJ2-7
V: TRBV7-9
DNA: TGTGCCAGCACCCAAGTCAGGGAACCCCTCCACTTC
CDR3: CASTQVREPLHF

size: NA
D: NA
J: TRBJ2-1
V: TRBV24-1
DNA: TGTGCCACCGGGGGAAACTCCTACAATGAGCAGTTCTTC
CDR3: CATGGNSYNEQFF

size: NA
D: TRBD2
J: TRBJ2-1
V: TRBV11-3
DNA: TGTGCCAGCTCCCTTGGGGGAGCGGGAGAGCGGGAGCAGTTCTTC
CDR3: CASSLGGAGEREQFF

size: NA
D: NA
J: TRBJ1-1
V: TRBV6-5
DNA: TGTGCCAGCAGTTTTAAGTTGACAGGTGTGAACACTGAAGCTTTCTTT
CDR3: CASSFKLTGVNTEAFF

size: NA
D: TRBD1
J: TRBJ1-2
V: TRBV4-1
DNA: TGCGCCAGCAGCCCCCGACAGGGAAGCTATGGCTACACCTTC
CDR3: CASSPRQGSYGYTF

size: NA
D: TRBD1
J: TRBJ1-5
V: TRBV15
DNA: TGTGCCACCAGCAGGGGGGTCGGACAGGGGGTAAGCAATCAGCCCCAGCATTTT
CDR3: CATSRGVGQGVSNQPQHF

size: NA
D: TRBD1
J: TRBJ1-2
V: TRBV6-5
DNA: TGTGCCAGCAGGCGGGACAGAAACTATGGCTACACCTTC
CDR3: CASRRDRNYGYTF

size: few
D: NA
J: TRBJ2-7
V: TRBV9
DNA: TGTGCCAGCAGCCCTAACGGGATGTCCTACGAGCAGTACTTC
CDR3: CASSPNGMSYEQYF

size: NA
D: NA
J: TRBJ1-5
V: TRBV11-2
DNA: TGTGCCAGCAGCTTAGACAGGGGTGGCAATCAGCCCCAGCATTTT
CDR3: CASSLDRGGNQPQHF

size: NA
D: NA
J: TRBJ2-1
V: TRBV5-1
DNA: TGCGCCAGCAGCGGGCAAGGGGGATCCTCCTACAATGAGCAGTTCTTC
CDR3: CASSGQGGSSYNEQFF

size: once
D: NA
J: TRBJ1-6
V: TRBV6-5
DNA: TGTGCCAGTCCCCGACATGCGGGGGGTTCACCCCTCCACTTT
CDR3: CASPRHAGGSPLHF

size: few
D: TRBD2
J: TRBJ2-1
V: TRBV6-4
DNA: TGTGCCAGCAGTGAGGGCGGGAGCTCCTACAATGAGCAGTTCTTC
CDR3: CASSEGGSSYNEQFF

size: NA
D: NA
J: TRBJ1-1
V: TRBV7-9
DNA: TGTGCCAGCAGCAGACCACGGGGTCGGACTGAAGCTTTCTTT
CDR3: CASSRPRGRTEAFF

size: NA
D: NA
J: TRBJ2-2
V: TRBV7-9
DNA: TGTGCCAGCAGCTCGATGGGACCCGGGGAGCTGTTTTTT
CDR3: CASSSMGPGELFF

size: NA
D: NA
J: TRBJ1-1
V: TRBV15
DNA: TGTGCCACCAGCAGGGGCTTTGGTAACACTGAAGCTTTCTTT
CDR3: CATSRGFGNTEAFF

size: NA
D: NA
J: TRBJ1-5
V: TRBV7-9
DNA: TGTGCCAGCAGCTTACGTCGGGCGCAGGGCAGGGAAAATCAGCCCCAGCATTTT
CDR3: CASSLRRAQGRENQPQHF

size: NA
D: NA
J: TRBJ2-6
V: TRBV5-6
DNA: TGTGCCAGCAGCGGGTGGTCCTCTGGGGCCAACGTCCTGACTTTC
CDR3: CASSGWSSGANVLTF

size: NA
D: TRBD1
J: TRBJ1-3
V: TRBV30
DNA: TGTGCCTGGGCAGGGGGCTCTGGAAACACCATATATTTT
CDR3: CAWAGGSGNTIYF

size: NA
D: NA
J: TRBJ1-6
V: TRBV28
DNA: TGTGCCAGTGAGGGACCGAACTATAATTCACCCCTCCACTTT
CDR3: CASEGPNYNSPLHF

size: NA
D: TRBD1
J: TRBJ1-1
V: TRBV7-3
DNA: TGTGCCAGCAGCCCGACAGGGCGCACTGAAGCTTTCTTT
CDR3: CASSPTGRTEAFF

size: NA
D: NA
J: TRBJ1-1
V: TRBV28
DNA: TGTGCCAGCAGTCTCCAGGGCTCTGAAGCTTTCTTT
CDR3: CASSLQGSEAFF

size: once
D: NA
J: TRBJ1-2
V: TRBV3-1/TRBV3-2
DNA: TGTGCCAGCAGCCAAGATGTGTCACAGATCTATGGCTACACCTTC
CDR3: CASSQDVSQIYGYTF

size: NA
D: TRBD1
J: TRBJ2-1
V: TRBV28
DNA: TGTGCCAGCAGTTCTACCGGGACAGGTGGGAGAGAGAGCTCCTACAATGAGCAGTTCTTC
CDR3: CASSSTGTGGRESSYNEQFF

size: NA
D: NA
J: TRBJ2-5
V: TRBV7-8
DNA: TGTGCCAGCAGCCCCACTCGAGACGATGAGACCCAGTACTTC
CDR3: CASSPTRDDETQYF

size: NA
D: TRBD2
J: TRBJ2-3
V: TRBV5-1
DNA: TGCGCCAGCAGCGGCCCTGGGAGCGGGAGAGGGGATACGCAGTATTTT
CDR3: CASSGPGSGRGDTQYF

size: NA
D: NA
J: TRBJ2-2
V: TRBV9
DNA: TGTGCCAGCAGGTCTCAGGGGACCGGGGAGCTGTTTTTT
CDR3: CASRSQGTGELFF

size: once
D: NA
J: TRBJ2-1
V: TRBV7-2
DNA: TGTGCCAGCAGCTTAGCCTCATCCTACAATGAGCAGTTCTTC
CDR3: CASSLASSYNEQFF

size: NA
D: NA
J: TRBJ1-2
V: TRBV28
DNA: TGTGCCAGCAGCCCGACCCTGGGCCGGAACTATGGCTACACCTTC
CDR3: CASSPTLGRNYGYTF

size: NA
D: NA
J: TRBJ1-1
V: TRBV2
DNA: TGTGCCAGCAGTGAAGGTTGGGAAGCTTTCTTT
CDR3: CASSEGWEAFF

size: NA
D: NA
J: TRBJ1-2
V: TRBV3-1/TRBV3-2
DNA: TGTGCCAGCAGCCCGGGACCGACTATCTATGGCTACACCTTC
CDR3: CASSPGPTIYGYTF

size: NA
D: NA
J: TRBJ2-6
V: TRBV27
DNA: TGTGCCAGCAGTGGTGCCTCTGGGGCCAACGTCCTGACTTTC
CDR3: CASSGASGANVLTF

size: NA
D: NA
J: TRBJ2-7
V: TRBV3-1/TRBV3-2
DNA: TGTGCCAGCAGCCAACCTACTGGAACTGAGCAGTACTTC
CDR3: CASSQPTGTEQYF

size: NA
D: NA
J: TRBJ1-6
V: TRBV15
DNA: TGTGCCACCAGCAGAGATTTCGCGAGCTCCTATAATTCACCCCTCCACTTT
CDR3: CATSRDFASSYNSPLHF

size: NA
D: NA
J: TRBJ1-3
V: TRBV9
DNA: TGTGCCAGCAGCGGGACAGACTCTGGAAACACCATATATTTT
CDR3: CASSGTDSGNTIYF

size: NA
D: TRBD1
J: TRBJ1-1
V: TRBV2
DNA: TGTGCCAGCAAAGGACAGGCCGGGACTGAAGCTTTCTTT
CDR3: CASKGQAGTEAFF

size: NA
D: NA
J: TRBJ1-2
V: TRBV10-3
DNA: TGTGCCATCAGTGAATCGGGGGACTATGGCTACACCTTC
CDR3: CAISESGDYGYTF

size: NA
D: NA
J: TRBJ1-5
V: TRBV28
DNA: TGTGCCAGCACACAAAGGTCTGATCAGCCCCAGCATTTT
CDR3: CASTQRSDQPQHF

size: NA
D: TRBD1
J: TRBJ1-5
V: TRBV27
DNA: TGTGCCAGCAGTCCCGACAGGGAGGTCAATCAGCCCCAGCATTTT
CDR3: CASSPDREVNQPQHF

size: NA
D: NA
J: TRBJ2-1
V: TRBV7-2
DNA: TGTGCCAGCAGCTTAACCCCTCTAAATGAGCAGTTCTTC
CDR3: CASSLTPLNEQFF

size: NA
D: TRBD2
J: TRBJ2-3
V: TRBV6-6
DNA: TGTGCCAGCAGTTACTTAGCGGGCTCGGCTGCAGATACGCAGTATTTT
CDR3: CASSYLAGSAADTQYF

size: NA
D: NA
J: TRBJ1-1
V: TRBV7-2
DNA: TGTGCCAGCAGCTTCCTAGGGGAAAAGGACACTGAAGCTTTCTTT
CDR3: CASSFLGEKDTEAFF

size: NA
D: NA
J: TRBJ1-1
V: TRBV5-1
DNA: TGCGCCAGCAGCCAAATACCCCCGGGACTGAAGCTTGGGACTGAAGCTTTCTTT
CDR3: CASSQIPPGLKLGTEAFF

size: NA
D: TRBD2
J: TRBJ2-2
V: TRBV30
DNA: TGTGCCTGGAACTGGGGGGGTCTCTCCCCGGGGGAGCTGTTTTTT
CDR3: CAWNWGGLSPGELFF

size: NA
D: NA
J: TRBJ1-4
V: TRBV5-1
DNA: TGCGCCAGCAGCTCGGAAACAGGGTCGGATGAAAAACTGTTTTTT
CDR3: CASSSETGSDEKLFF

size: NA
D: TRBD2
J: TRBJ2-2
V: TRBV10-1
DNA: TGCGCCAGCAGTGAGTCGAGAGGAGCGGGAGCCGACACCGGGGAGCTGTTTTTT
CDR3: CASSESRGAGADTGELFF

size: NA
D: TRBD2
J: TRBJ2-2
V: TRBV2
DNA: TGTGCCAGCAGCTCTAGCGGCTCTACCGGGGAGCTGTTTTTT
CDR3: CASSSSGSTGELFF

size: NA
D: NA
J: TRBJ1-4
V: TRBV30
DNA: TGTGCCTGGAGTCAGGGGTTTAATGAAAAACTGTTTTTT
CDR3: CAWSQGFNEKLFF

size: NA
D: NA
J: TRBJ1-1
V: TRBV28
DNA: TGTGCCAGCAGTGGACGCACAGGGTGGACTGAAGCTTTCTTT
CDR3: CASSGRTGWTEAFF

size: NA
D: NA
J: TRBJ2-7
V: TRBV18
DNA: TGTGCCAGCTCACAAGTAGGGTACGAGCAGTACTTC
CDR3: CASSQVGYEQYF

size: NA
D: NA
J: TRBJ2-3
V: TRBV27
DNA: TGTGCCAGCAGTTTGAGGACTGCCAGCACAGATACGCAGTATTTT
CDR3: CASSLRTASTDTQYF

size: NA
D: NA
J: TRBJ1-5
V: TRBV2
DNA: TGTGCCAGCAGTGACCGGGCGGCCAATCAGCCCCAGCATTTT
CDR3: CASSDRAANQPQHF